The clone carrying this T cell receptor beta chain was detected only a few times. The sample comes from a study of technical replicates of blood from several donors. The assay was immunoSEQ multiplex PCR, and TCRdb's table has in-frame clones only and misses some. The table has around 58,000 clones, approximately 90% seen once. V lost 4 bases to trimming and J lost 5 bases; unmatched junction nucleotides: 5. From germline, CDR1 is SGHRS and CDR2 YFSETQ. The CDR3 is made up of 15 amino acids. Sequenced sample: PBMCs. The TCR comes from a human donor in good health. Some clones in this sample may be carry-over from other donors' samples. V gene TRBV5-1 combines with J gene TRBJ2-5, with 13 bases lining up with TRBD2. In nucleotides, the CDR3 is TGCGCCAGCAGCGTAGGGACTAGCGGGATGGAGACCCAGTACTTC. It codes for CASSVGTSGMETQYF.